Below, one TCR beta chain is given with its context. The antigen is not known. Germline CDR1 LNHDA, CDR2 SQIVND (reference sequence). The CDR3 has 14 amino acids. This entry is derived from a study of T cell repertoires in cytomegalovirus infection. Study as a whole: It can be stated that public TCR beta signatures indicated CMV infection as well as a matching HLA type. Regarding the study as a whole: CMV carriers having the relevant HLA were flagged by cumulative public TCR beta family frequency. HLA-C-restricted TCR beta clonotypes specific for CMV led the ex vivo response.

Using its own MiXCR run on the reads, TCRdb lists one record per CDR3 protein. The sample has over 250,000 distinct CDR3 sequences, about 20% seen once; the top ten hold 15% to 20%. V is TRBV19 and J is TRBJ2-2, with 7 bases aligning to TRBD2. The clonotype comes from a human donor in good health (CMV status not recorded). Some clones in this sample may be carry-over from other donors' samples. Sequences were derived from cultured PBMCs, sampled from culture after CMV antigen stimulation. In DNA form, the CDR3 reads TGTGCGTCTAGGCGGGAGCTTTACACCGGGGAGCTGTTTTTT. This codes for CASRRELYTGELFF.